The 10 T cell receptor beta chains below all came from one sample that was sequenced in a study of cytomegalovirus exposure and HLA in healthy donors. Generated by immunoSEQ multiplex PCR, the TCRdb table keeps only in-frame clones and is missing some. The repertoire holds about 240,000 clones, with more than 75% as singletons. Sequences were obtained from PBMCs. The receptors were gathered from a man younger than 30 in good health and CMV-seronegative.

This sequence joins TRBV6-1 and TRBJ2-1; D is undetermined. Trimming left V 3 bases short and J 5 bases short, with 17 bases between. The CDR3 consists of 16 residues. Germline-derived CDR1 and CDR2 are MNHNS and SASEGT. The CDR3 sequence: CASSEILRYVNNEQFF. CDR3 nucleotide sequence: TGTGCCAGCAGTGAGATTTTGAGGTACGTGAACAATGAGCAGTTCTTC.

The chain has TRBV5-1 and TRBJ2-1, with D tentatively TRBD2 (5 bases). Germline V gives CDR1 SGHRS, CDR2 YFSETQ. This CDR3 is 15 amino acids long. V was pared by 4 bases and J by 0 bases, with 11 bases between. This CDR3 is CASSRTLSSYNEQFF. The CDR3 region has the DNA TGCGCCAGCAGCCGGACTCTTAGCTCCTACAATGAGCAGTTCTTC. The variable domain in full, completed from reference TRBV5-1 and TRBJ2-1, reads KAGVTQTPRYLIKTRGQQVTLSCSPISGHRSVSWYQQTPGQGLQFLFEYFSETQRNKGNFPGRFSGRQFSNSRSEMNVSTLELGDSALYLCASSRTLSSYNEQFFGPGTRLTVL.

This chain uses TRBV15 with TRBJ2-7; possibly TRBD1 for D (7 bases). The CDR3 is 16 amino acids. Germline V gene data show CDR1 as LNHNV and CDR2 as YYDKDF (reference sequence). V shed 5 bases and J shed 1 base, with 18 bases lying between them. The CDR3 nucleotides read TGTGCCACCAGCCGCGGGACAGCCACTACTTCCTACGAGCAGTACTTC. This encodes CATSRGTATTSYEQYF.

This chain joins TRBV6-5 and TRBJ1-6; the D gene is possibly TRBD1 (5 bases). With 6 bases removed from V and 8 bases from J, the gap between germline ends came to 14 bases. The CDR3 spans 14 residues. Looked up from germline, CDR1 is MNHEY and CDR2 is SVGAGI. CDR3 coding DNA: TGTGCCAGCAGCTTGACAGAACTGGATTCACCCCTCCACTTT. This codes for CASSLTELDSPLHF.

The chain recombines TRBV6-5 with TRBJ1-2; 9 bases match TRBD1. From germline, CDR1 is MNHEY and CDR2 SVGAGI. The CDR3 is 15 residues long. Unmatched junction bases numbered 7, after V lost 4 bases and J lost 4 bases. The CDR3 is CASSSRDRASYGYTF. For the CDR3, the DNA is TGTGCCAGCAGTTCCCGGGACAGGGCTAGCTATGGCTACACCTTC.

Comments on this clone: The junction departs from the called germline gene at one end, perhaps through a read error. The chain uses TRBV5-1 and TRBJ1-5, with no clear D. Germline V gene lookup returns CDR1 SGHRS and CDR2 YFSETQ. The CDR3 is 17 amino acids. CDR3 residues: CASRLDGRLSLNQPQHF. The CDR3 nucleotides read TGCGCCAGCAGGTTGGACGGCAGACTTAGTCTCAATCAGCCCCAGCATTTT. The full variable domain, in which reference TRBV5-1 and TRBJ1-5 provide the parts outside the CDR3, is KAGVTQTPRYLIKTRGQQVTLSCSPISGHRSVSWYQQTPGQGLQFLFEYFSETQRNKGNFPGRFSGRQFSNSRSEMNVSTLELGDSALYLCASRLDGRLSLNQPQHFGDGTRLSIL.

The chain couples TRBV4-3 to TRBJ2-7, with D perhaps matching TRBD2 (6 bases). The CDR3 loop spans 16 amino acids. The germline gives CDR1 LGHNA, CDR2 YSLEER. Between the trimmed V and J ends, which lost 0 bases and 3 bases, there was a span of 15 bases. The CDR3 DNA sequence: TGCGCCAGCAGCCAAGATTCGACGGGAGAGAGCTACGAGCAGTACTTC. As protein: CASSQDSTGESYEQYF.

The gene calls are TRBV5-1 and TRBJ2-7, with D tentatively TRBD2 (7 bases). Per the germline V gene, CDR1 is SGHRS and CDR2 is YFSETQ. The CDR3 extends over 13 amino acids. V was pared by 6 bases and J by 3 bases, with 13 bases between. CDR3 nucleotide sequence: TGCGCCAGCACCGAGGGGGGGAGCTACGAGCAGTACTTC. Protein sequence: CASTEGGSYEQYF.

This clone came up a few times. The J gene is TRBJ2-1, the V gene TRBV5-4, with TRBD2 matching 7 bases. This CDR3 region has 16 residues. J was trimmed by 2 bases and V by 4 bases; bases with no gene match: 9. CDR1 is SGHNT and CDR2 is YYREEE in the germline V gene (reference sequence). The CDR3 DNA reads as TGTGCCAGCAGCACGACCGGGAGGAGCCCCTACAATGAGCAGTTCTTC. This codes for CASSTTGRSPYNEQFF.

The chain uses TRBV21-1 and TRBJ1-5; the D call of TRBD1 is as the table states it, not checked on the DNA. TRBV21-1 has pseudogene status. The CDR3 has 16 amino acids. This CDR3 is CASSKGGTGEDQPQHF. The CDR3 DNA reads TGTGCCAGCAGCAAAGGAGGGACAGGGGAGGATCAGCCCCAGCATTTT.